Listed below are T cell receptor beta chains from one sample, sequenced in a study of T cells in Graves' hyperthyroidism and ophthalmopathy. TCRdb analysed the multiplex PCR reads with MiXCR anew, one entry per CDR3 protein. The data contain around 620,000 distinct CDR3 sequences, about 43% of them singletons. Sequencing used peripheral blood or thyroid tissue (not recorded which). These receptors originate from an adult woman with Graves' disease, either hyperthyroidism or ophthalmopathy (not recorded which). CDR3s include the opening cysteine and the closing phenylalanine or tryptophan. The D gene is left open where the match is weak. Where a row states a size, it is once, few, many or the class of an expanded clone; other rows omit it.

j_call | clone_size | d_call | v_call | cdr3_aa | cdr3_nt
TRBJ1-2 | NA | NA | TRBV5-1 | CASSLDTIEGYTF | TGCGCCAGCAGCCTGGACACGATCGAGGGCTACACCTTC
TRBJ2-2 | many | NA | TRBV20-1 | CSAREDGTGTGELFF | TGCAGTGCTAGAGAAGACGGGACGGGCACCGGGGAGCTGTTTTTT
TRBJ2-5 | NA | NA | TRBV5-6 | CASSSRVVPVEETQYF | TGTGCCAGCAGCTCACGAGTCGTCCCTGTCGAAGAGACCCAGTACTTC
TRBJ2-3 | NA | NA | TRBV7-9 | CASSLARLKDTQYF | TGTGCCAGCAGCTTAGCGAGGTTGAAAGATACGCAGTATTTT
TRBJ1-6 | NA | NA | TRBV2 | CASSASGRGKGTLHF | TGTGCCAGCAGTGCATCCGGGCGGGGCAAGGGGACCCTCCACTTT
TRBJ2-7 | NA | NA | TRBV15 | CATSRDLGWTYEQYF | TGTGCCACCAGCAGAGATCTAGGGTGGACCTACGAGCAGTACTTC
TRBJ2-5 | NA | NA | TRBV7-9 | CASSLALGFVETQYF | TGTGCCAGCAGCTTAGCCTTGGGGTTCGTGGAGACCCAGTACTTC
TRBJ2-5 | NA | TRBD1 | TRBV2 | CASRDRTGIQETQYF | TGTGCCAGCAGAGACAGGACAGGTATCCAAGAGACCCAGTACTTC
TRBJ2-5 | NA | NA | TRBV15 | CATSRDLGARARAGEPQYF | TGTGCCACCAGCAGAGATCTCGGGGCAAGGGCCAGGGCTGGGGAGCCCCAGTACTTC
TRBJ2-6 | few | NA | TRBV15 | CATSRGEDSGANVLTF | TGTGCCACCAGCAGAGGGGAGGACTCTGGGGCCAACGTCCTGACTTTC
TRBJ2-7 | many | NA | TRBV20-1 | CSAREGLVEQYF | TGCAGTGCTAGAGAGGGGTTAGTGGAGCAGTACTTC
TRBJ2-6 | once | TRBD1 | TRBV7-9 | CASSLGTGSYGANVLTF | TGTGCCAGCAGCCTCGGGACAGGCTCCTATGGGGCCAACGTCCTGACTTTC
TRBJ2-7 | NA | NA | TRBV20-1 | CSASALALYEQYF | TGCAGTGCTAGCGCACTCGCCCTCTACGAGCAGTACTTC
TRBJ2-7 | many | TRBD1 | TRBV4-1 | CASSQPGQRYEQYF | TGCGCCAGCAGCCAGCCGGGACAGAGGTACGAGCAGTACTTC
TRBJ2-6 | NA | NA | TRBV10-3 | CAISDGLGAGANVLTF | TGTGCCATCAGCGACGGCTTGGGGGCTGGGGCCAACGTCCTGACTTTC
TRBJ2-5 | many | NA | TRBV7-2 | CASSHQGGETQYF | TGTGCCAGCAGCCATCAGGGAGGAGAGACCCAGTACTTC
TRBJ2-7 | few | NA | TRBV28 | CASVAPPGAGEQYF | TGTGCCAGCGTTGCCCCCCCGGGGGCGGGCGAGCAGTACTTC
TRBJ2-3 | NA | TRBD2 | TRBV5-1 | CASSLAPSGDTQYF | TGCGCCAGCAGCTTGGCCCCTAGCGGAGATACGCAGTATTTT
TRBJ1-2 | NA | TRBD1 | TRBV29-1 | CSVVKTGVDGYTF | TGCAGCGTTGTAAAGACAGGGGTGGATGGCTACACCTTC
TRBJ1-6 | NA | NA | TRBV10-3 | CAISRQDPNNSPLHF | TGTGCCATCAGTCGACAGGACCCGAATAATTCACCCCTCCACTTT
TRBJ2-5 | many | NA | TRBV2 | CASRLEETQYF | TGTGCCAGCAGACTAGAAGAGACCCAGTACTTC
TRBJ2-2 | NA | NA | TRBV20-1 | CSANRGSANTGELFF | TGCAGTGCTAACCGAGGGTCAGCGAACACCGGGGAGCTGTTTTTT
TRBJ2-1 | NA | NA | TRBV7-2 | CASSLATGEQFF | TGTGCCAGCAGCTTAGCAACCGGGGAGCAGTTCTTC
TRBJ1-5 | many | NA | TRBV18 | CASSAGLAPQHF | TGTGCCAGCTCAGCGGGACTTGCGCCCCAGCATTTT
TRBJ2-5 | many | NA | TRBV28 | CASSESGTRETQYF | TGTGCCAGCAGCGAATCAGGGACCCGTGAGACCCAGTACTTC
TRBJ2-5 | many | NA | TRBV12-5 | CASGLWVEETQYF | TGTGCTAGTGGTTTGTGGGTCGAAGAGACCCAGTACTTC
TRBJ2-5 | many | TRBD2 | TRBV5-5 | CASSRWEGRETQYF | TGTGCCAGCAGCAGATGGGAGGGTCGAGAGACCCAGTACTTC
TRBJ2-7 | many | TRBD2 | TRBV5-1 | CASSFRGGSYEQYF | TGCGCCAGCAGCTTCCGCGGGGGATCCTACGAGCAGTACTTC
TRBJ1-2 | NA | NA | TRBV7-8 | CASSSIEGLGGGYGYTF | TGTGCCAGCAGCTCCATAGAGGGGTTAGGTGGCGGCTATGGCTACACCTTC
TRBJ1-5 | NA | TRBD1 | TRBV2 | CASSGQGSSNQPQHF | TGTGCCAGCAGTGGACAGGGCTCGAGCAATCAGCCCCAGCATTTT
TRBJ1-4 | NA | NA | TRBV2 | CASSEKGRKLFF | TGTGCCAGCAGTGAAAAGGGGCGAAAACTGTTTTTT
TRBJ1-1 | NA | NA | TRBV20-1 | CSARDRGQGLRGTEAFF | TGCAGTGCTAGAGATCGTGGGCAGGGGCTGCGTGGGACTGAAGCTTTCTTT
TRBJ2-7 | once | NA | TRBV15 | CATSRDRGSQSYEQYF | TGTGCCACCAGCAGAGATCGAGGGTCCCAGTCCTACGAGCAGTACTTC
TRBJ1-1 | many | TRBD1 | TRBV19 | CASKPLRDRVKNTEAFF | TGTGCCAGTAAACCCCTCCGGGACAGGGTAAAGAACACTGAAGCTTTCTTT
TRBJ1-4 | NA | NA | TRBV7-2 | CASSSWTGREKLFF | TGTGCCAGCAGCTCATGGACGGGGAGGGAAAAACTGTTTTTT
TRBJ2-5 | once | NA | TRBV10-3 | CAISDSRRETQYF | TGTGCCATCAGTGACTCCCGAAGGGAGACCCAGTACTTC
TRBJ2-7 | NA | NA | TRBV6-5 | CASSYPGRDWEQYF | TGTGCCAGCAGTTATCCGGGACGGGACTGGGAGCAGTACTTC
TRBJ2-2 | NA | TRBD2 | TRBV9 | CASSPRLAGVDGELFF | TGTGCCAGCAGCCCTCGCCTAGCGGGAGTTGACGGGGAGCTGTTTTTT
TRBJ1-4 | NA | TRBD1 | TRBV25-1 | CASTGTGENEKLFF | TGTGCCAGCACCGGGACAGGGGAGAATGAAAAACTGTTTTTT
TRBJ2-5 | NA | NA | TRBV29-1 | CSVEVGQQETQYF | TGCAGCGTTGAAGTCGGACAGCAAGAGACCCAGTACTTC
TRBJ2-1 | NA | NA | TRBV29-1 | CSVVRGSSYNEQFF | TGCAGCGTAGTAAGGGGAAGCTCCTACAATGAGCAGTTCTTC